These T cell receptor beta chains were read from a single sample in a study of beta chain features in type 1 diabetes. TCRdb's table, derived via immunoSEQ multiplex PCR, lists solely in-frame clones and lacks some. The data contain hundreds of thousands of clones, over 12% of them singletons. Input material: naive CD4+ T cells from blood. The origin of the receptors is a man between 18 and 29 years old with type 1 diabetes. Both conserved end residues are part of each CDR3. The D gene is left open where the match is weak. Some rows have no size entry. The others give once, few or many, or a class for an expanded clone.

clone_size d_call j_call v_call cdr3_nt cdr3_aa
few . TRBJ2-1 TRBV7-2 TGTGCCAGCAGCTGGGCAGGGCATGAGCAGTTCTTC CASSWAGHEQFF
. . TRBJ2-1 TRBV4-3 TGCGCCAGCAGCCAAGATTTCCCCCTGAAGGGTAATGAGCAGTTCTTC CASSQDFPLKGNEQFF
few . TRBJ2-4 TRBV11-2 TGTGCCAGCAGCCCCAACGAGGGGAGCATTCAGTACTTC CASSPNEGSIQYF
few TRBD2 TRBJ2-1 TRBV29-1 TGCAGCGTTGGGGGACCCCCGACCCCTAGCGGCCGGTACAATGAGCAGTTCTTC CSVGGPPTPSGRYNEQFF
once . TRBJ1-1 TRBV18 TGTGCCAGCTCACTTTTAGGGGCGACCACTGAAGCTTTCTTT CASSLLGATTEAFF
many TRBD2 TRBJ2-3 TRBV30 TGTGCCTGGTGGGTTAGCGGGGGGGCAGGACCAGATACGCAGTATTTT CAWWVSGGAGPDTQYF
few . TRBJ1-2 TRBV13 TGTGCCAGCAGCTTCACAGGGATTAACTATGGCTACACCTTC CASSFTGINYGYTF
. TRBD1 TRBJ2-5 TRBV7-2 TGTGCCAGCAGCTGGACAGGAGAAGAGACCCAGTACTTC CASSWTGEETQYF
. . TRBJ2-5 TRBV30 TGTGCCTGGACGCCCGGCAGGGAGACCCAGTACTTC CAWTPGRETQYF
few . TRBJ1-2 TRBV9 TGTGCCAGCAGCGTAGGTCAGGGTAGCTATGGCTACACCTTC CASSVGQGSYGYTF
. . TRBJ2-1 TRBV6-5 TGTGCCATCAGTGAGTCGAACTACGAGATTGAGCAGTTCTTC CAISESNYEIEQFF
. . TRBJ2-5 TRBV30 TGTGCCTGGAGTGTAGACGTGCAAGAGACCCAGTACTTC CAWSVDVQETQYF
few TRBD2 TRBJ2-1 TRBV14 TGTGCCAGCAGGTCGGGGGGTGAGGAGCAGTTCTTC CASRSGGEEQFF
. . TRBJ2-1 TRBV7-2 TGTGCCACCGCACAGAGCTCCTACAATGAGCAGTTCTTC CATAQSSYNEQFF
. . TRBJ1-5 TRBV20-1 TGCAGTGCTAGAGCCCGGGAGCCCCAGCATTTT CSARAREPQHF
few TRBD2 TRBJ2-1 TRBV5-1 TGCGCCAGCAGCTTAACTAGCGGGGTTTTCAGTGAGCAGTTCTTC CASSLTSGVFSEQFF
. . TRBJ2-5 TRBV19 TGTGCCAGTAGTATTTCGATCAGAGAGACCCAGTACTTC CASSISIRETQYF
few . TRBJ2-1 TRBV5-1 TGCGCCAGCAGCTTGGCCTCTAACAATGAGCAGTTCTTC CASSLASNNEQFF
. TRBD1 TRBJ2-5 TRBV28 TGTGCCAGCAGTCTGCATCGGACAGGCCGGGAGACCCAGTACTTC CASSLHRTGRETQYF
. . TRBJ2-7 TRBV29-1 TGCAGCGTGGGATTTATGTCCTACGAGCAGTACTTC CSVGFMSYEQYF
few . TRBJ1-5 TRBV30 TGTGCCTGGAGTGTAGGGGGACTCAGCAATCAGCCCCAGCATTTT CAWSVGGLSNQPQHF
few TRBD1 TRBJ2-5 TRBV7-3 TGTGCCAGCAGCCCCAGGGGGCAGGAGACCCAGTACTTC CASSPRGQETQYF
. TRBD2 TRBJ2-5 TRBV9 TGTGCCAGCAGCGTAGGAAGCGGGGGGGATGAGACCCAGTACTTC CASSVGSGGDETQYF
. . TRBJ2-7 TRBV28 TGTGCCAGCAGTTTACCCCTCTACGAGCAGTACTTC CASSLPLYEQYF
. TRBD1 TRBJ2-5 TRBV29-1 TGCAGCGGTTACCCTGGGACAGGGGAAGAGACCCAGTACTTC CSGYPGTGEETQYF